This T cell receptor (beta chain) was recorded in a study of CD8 T cells in ankylosing spondylitis. Study-wide points: Typical of ankylosing spondylitis blood, it appeared, was a TCR beta motif of eight highly homologous variants. A CD8+ phenotype characterized the disease-linked clones, which were relatively rare in peripheral blood.

CDR1 is SGHRS and CDR2 is YFSETQ in the germline V gene. After removal of 0 bases from V and 4 bases from J, the junction contained 11 bases not matched to a gene. CDR3 size: 17 residues. Many counts were recorded for this clonotype. Its antigen is not identified. Quantitative 5'-RACE with molecular barcodes generated TCR beta libraries. TCRdb reanalysed the 5' RACE reads using MiXCR and keeps one entry per CDR3 protein. The profile shows fewer than 250,000 distinct CDR3 sequences, about 10% of them singletons. V usage is TRBV5-1 and J usage is TRBJ2-5, with 8 bases identical to TRBD1. The clonotype originates from a male donor with ankylosing spondylitis or in good health (not recorded which). The sequencing input was blood, either unsorted or a sorted T cell fraction (not recorded which). CDR3 in DNA: TGCGCCAGCAGCTTGGGTGTGACAGGGGCCACGGGAGAGACCCAGTACTTC. Its translation is CASSLGVTGATGETQYF.